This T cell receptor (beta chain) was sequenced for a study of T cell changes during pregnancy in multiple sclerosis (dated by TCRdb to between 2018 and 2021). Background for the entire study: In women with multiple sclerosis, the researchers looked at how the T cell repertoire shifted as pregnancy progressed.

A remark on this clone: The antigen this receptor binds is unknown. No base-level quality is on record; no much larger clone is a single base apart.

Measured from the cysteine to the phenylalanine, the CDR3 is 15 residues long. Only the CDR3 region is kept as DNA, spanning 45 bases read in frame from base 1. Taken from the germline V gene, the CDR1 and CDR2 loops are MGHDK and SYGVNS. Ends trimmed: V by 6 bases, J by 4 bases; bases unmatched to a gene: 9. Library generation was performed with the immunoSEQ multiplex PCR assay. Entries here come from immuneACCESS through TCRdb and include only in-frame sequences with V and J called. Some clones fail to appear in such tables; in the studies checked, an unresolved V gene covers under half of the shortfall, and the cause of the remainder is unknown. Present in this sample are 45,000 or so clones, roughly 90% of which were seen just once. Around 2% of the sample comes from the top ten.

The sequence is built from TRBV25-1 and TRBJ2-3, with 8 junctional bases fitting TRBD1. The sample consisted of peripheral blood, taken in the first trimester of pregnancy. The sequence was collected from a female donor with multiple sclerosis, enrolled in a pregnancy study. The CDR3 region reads CASSAIQGVSDTQYF. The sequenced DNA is TGTGCCAGCAGCGCAATACAGGGGGTTTCAGATACGCAGTATTTT. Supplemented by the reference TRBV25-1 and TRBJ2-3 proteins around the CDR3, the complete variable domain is EADIYQTPRYLVIGTGKKITLECSQTMGHDKMYWYQQDPGMELHLIHYSYGVNSTEKGDLSSESTVSRIRTEHFPLTLESARPSHTSQYLCASSAIQGVSDTQYFGPGTRLTVL.